The clone carrying this T cell receptor beta chain was seen only a few times. What it binds is not known. V dropped 5 bases and J dropped 5 bases, with 18 bases sitting between them. This CDR3 is 15 amino acids long. The germline V gene encodes CDR1 MNHEY and CDR2 SMNVEV (reference sequence). This sample stems from a study of T cell repertoires in cytomegalovirus infection. Background on the study: Through public TCR beta signatures, both CMV infection and matching HLA type were indicated. Study-level results: Cumulative public TCR beta family frequency identified carriers of CMV plus the relevant HLA. HLA-C-restricted TCR beta clonotypes specific for CMV led the ex vivo response.

TCRdb re-analysed the reads in MiXCR, keeping a single row per CDR3 protein. The sample records 650,000 to 900,000 distinct CDR3 sequences, almost 30% being singletons. The input for sequencing was cultured CD8+ T cells from PBMCs, taken from culture after CMV antigen stimulation. This clonotype was sampled from a human donor in good health (CMV status not recorded). Some clones in this sample may be carry-over from other donors' samples. The rearrangement joins TRBV27 to TRBJ1-1; D is unresolved. The CDR3 DNA is TGTGCCAGCAGTCCCCCGAGCACACGAGGGACTGAAGCTTTCTTT. It encodes CASSPPSTRGTEAFF.